Each of the 22 T cell receptor beta chains below was sequenced from the same sample in a study of OX40 agonist ivuxolimab in advanced cancers. The data were produced by immunoSEQ multiplex PCR, yet TCRdb's version contains in-frame clones alone and is incomplete. The sample has tens of thousands of clones, around 84% seen once. Specimen: CD4+ or CD8+ T cells sorted from blood, collected in a trial of the OX40 agonist ivuxolimab. The receptor set was obtained from an adult with an advanced solid tumor such as melanoma, head and neck, liver or kidney cancer.

The chain couples TRBV5-6 to TRBJ2-3; the match to TRBD2 covers 9 bases. The CDR3 length is 14 residues. The germline CDR1 and CDR2 sequences are SGHDT and YYEEEE. The ends lost 0 bases at V and 5 bases at J; junction bases unmatched: 1. The CDR3 is CASSLASGIDTQYF. CDR3 DNA sequence: TGTGCCAGCAGCTTGGCTAGCGGGATAGATACGCAGTATTTT.

The V and J genes are TRBV4-1 and TRBJ1-1; 9 bases fit TRBD1. The germline CDR1 and CDR2 sequences are MGHRA and YSYEKL. CDR3 size: 16 residues. V lost 1 base and J lost 7; bases outside the gene matches: 10. CDR3 DNA sequence: TGCGCCAGCAGCCAAGGCGGGACAGGGATGGGTAATGAAGCTTTCTTT. Translating it yields CASSQGGTGMGNEAFF.

The rearrangement joins TRBV19 to TRBJ2-3; no firm D call. This CDR3 is built from 15 residues. Germline V gives CDR1 LNHDA, CDR2 SQIVND (reference sequence). V lost 1 base to trimming and J lost 0 bases, with 8 bases between them. In nucleotides, the CDR3 is TGTGCCAGTAGTATAGGGGTTGTGAGCACAGATACGCAGTATTTT. It translates to CASSIGVVSTDTQYF. Full variable domain (rest looked up from reference TRBV19 and TRBJ2-3): DGGITQSPKYLFRKEGQNVTLSCEQNLNHDAMYWYRQDPGQGLRLIYYSQIVNDFQKGDIAEGYSVSREKKESFPLTVTSAQKNPTAFYLCASSIGVVSTDTQYFGPGTRLTVL.

By proportion, this clone is medium-sized. The chain is built from TRBV5-5 and TRBJ1-2; 7 bases fit TRBD1. CDR3 length equals 17 residues. The ends lost 4 bases at V and 2 bases at J; junction bases unmatched: 14. Per germline, CDR1 SGHKS and CDR2 YYEKEE (reference sequence). CDR3 DNA: TGTGCCAGCAGCCCCGGGACAGAATCCACCTTAAACTATGGCTACACCTTC. Protein: CASSPGTESTLNYGYTF.

The chain recombines TRBV6-4 with TRBJ2-3; TRBD1 matches at 10 bases. The length of the CDR3 is 14 residues. Per germline, CDR1 MRHNA and CDR2 SNTAGT. Trimming removed 2 bases from V and 4 bases from J; junction bases left unmatched: 0. This CDR3 reads CASSDGQGADTQYF. Written as DNA, the CDR3 is TGTGCCAGCAGTGACGGACAGGGGGCAGATACGCAGTATTTT.

Here the CDR3 DNA reads TGTGCCAGCAGTTTAAAAAACAGGGATCACTATGGCTACACCTTC. It is translated as CASSLKNRDHYGYTF. The rearrangement uses TRBV28 and TRBJ1-2; perhaps TRBD1 as D (6 bases). The V gene lost 2 bases and the J gene lost 3 bases, with 13 bases spanning the gap. The CDR3 totals 15 residues. Germline CDR1 and CDR2: MDHEN and SYDVKM.

V is TRBV7-6 and J is TRBJ2-3; 8 positions agree with TRBD2. There are 16 residues in the CDR3. J lost 6 bases, V lost 2 bases, and 10 bases had no gene match. From germline, CDR1 is SGHVS and CDR2 FNYEAQ. DNA for the CDR3: TGTGCCAGCAGCTTAAACGAAGCGGGGGTTATGGATACGCAGTATTTT. It codes for CASSLNEAGVMDTQYF.

This chain uses TRBV10-2 with TRBJ2-7; D is perhaps TRBD1 or TRBD2 (7 bases each). V lost 6 bases and J 6 bases, leaving 15 bases between the germline ends. CDR3 length: 13 amino acids. Germline values: CDR1 WSHSY, CDR2 SAAADI. The CDR3 region has the DNA TGCGCCAGCAGCGATCAGGGGGGGATCGAGCAGTACTTC. Its protein is CASSDQGGIEQYF.

This clone was seen more than once but under ten times. V usage is TRBV19 and J usage is TRBJ2-2; D might be TRBD1 or TRBD2, each matching 5 bases. CDR1 and CDR2 (germline): LNHDA, SQIVND (reference sequence). The CDR3 consists of 14 residues. Trimming removed 7 bases at V and 0 bases at J, with 9 bases between. The CDR3 nucleotides are TGTGCCAGTACGTGGGGGACGAACACCGGGGAGCTGTTTTTT. It yields the protein CASTWGTNTGELFF.

The rearrangement uses TRBV27 and TRBJ2-7; D possibly corresponds to TRBD1 (6 bases). V was trimmed by 3 bases and J by 3 bases, leaving 9 bases between them. CDR1 and CDR2 (germline): MNHEY, SMNVEV (reference sequence). The CDR3 is 13 residues long. CDR3 in amino acids: CASSFGQFYEQYF. The DNA of the CDR3 is TGTGCCAGCAGTTTCGGACAGTTCTACGAGCAGTACTTC.

The chain joins TRBV7-2 to TRBJ2-3; the match to TRBD2 covers 13 bases. Germline V CDR1 and CDR2: SGHTA, FQGNSA. CDR3 size: 15 residues. With V trimmed by 3 bases and J by 6 bases, 3 bases remained unmatched. CDR3 sequence: CASSLTSGGFDTQYF. The CDR3, as DNA: TGTGCCAGCAGCTTGACTAGCGGGGGGTTTGATACGCAGTATTTT.

The genes are TRBV18 and TRBJ1-4; no definite D call. Germline lookup yields CDR1 KGHSH and CDR2 LQKENI. Trimming removed 2 bases at V and 6 bases at J, with 19 bases between. The CDR3 runs to 17 residues. The CDR3 nucleotides are TGTGCCAGCTCACCAGTCGGGGTAGTGGTGTTTGATGAAAAACTGTTTTTT. It translates to CASSPVGVVVFDEKLFF.

The chain joins TRBV7-3 to TRBJ2-1; D is unresolved. This CDR3 has 16 amino acids. CDR1 and CDR2 (germline): SGHTA, FQGTGA. V lost 0 bases and J 2 bases, leaving 11 bases between the germline ends. This CDR3 is CASSLTTPLTYNEQFF. CDR3 nucleotides: TGTGCCAGCAGCTTAACTACGCCACTAACCTACAATGAGCAGTTCTTC.

The V gene is TRBV29-1, the J gene TRBJ2-7; TRBD1 aligns across 11 bases. Losses at the gene ends were 4 bases for V and 3 bases for J; bases not matched to a gene: 5. The CDR3 covers 14 residues. CDR1 is SQVTM and CDR2 is ANQGSEA in the germline V gene. In DNA form, the CDR3 reads TGCAGCGTTGCATCCGGGACAGGGGGCTACGAGCAGTACTTC. Residues: CSVASGTGGYEQYF.

V usage is TRBV18 and J usage is TRBJ1-5; D is perhaps TRBD1 (5 bases). V lost 2 bases, J lost 5 bases, and 10 bases lay in between. Germline-derived CDR1 and CDR2 are KGHSH and LQKENI. The CDR3 is 14 amino acids. CDR3 sequence reads: CASSPGDWDQPQHF. In DNA, the CDR3 is TGTGCCAGCTCACCAGGGGACTGGGATCAGCCCCAGCATTTT.

The chain combines TRBV5-4 with TRBJ2-7, with a weak D call TRBD2 (7 bases). Trimming cost V 3 bases and J 2 bases, with 12 bases left between them. This CDR3 comprises 14 residues. Germline loops: CDR1 SGHNT, CDR2 YYREEE (reference sequence). The CDR3 protein is CASSSAGAPYEQYF. The CDR3 nucleotides read TGTGCCAGCAGCTCTGCGGGGGCCCCCTACGAGCAGTACTTC.

This clone was recorded once. The chain employs TRBV5-4 and TRBJ2-1; D possibly corresponds to TRBD1 (6 bases). V lost 4 bases and J 4 bases, leaving 21 bases between the germline ends. The CDR3 consists of 17 residues. Looked up from germline, CDR1 is SGHNT and CDR2 is YYREEE (reference sequence). CDR3 DNA: TGTGCCAGCAGCGGGTTTGGGGGCCGAGGGGGATACAATGAGCAGTTCTTC. Residues: CASSGFGGRGGYNEQFF.

With respect to this clone: A much more abundant neighbour one base away suggests this may be a read error. The chain employs TRBV5-1 and TRBJ1-1, with 10 nucleotides matching TRBD1. Germline trimming cut 3 bases from V and 4 bases from J; bases unmatched to any gene: 0. Germline loops: CDR1 SGHRS, CDR2 YFSETQ. The CDR3 is 13 residues long. The CDR3 DNA reads TGCGCCAGCAGCTGGACAGGGGGCACTGAAGCTTTCTTT. Encoded protein: CASSWTGGTEAFF.

The chain uses TRBV6-5 and TRBJ2-7; 7 nucleotides line up with TRBD1. With 7 bases clipped from V and 6 bases from J, the junction kept 3 bases outside the gene matches. Germline lookup yields CDR1 MNHEY and CDR2 SVGAGI. CDR3 length: 11 residues. This chain's CDR3 is CASTSGGEQYF. DNA of the CDR3: TGTGCCAGCACCTCAGGGGGCGAGCAGTACTTC.

V gene TRBV4-1 combines with J gene TRBJ1-4, with unresolved D. V dropped 0 bases and J dropped 7 bases, with 9 bases sitting between them. CDR1 and CDR2 (germline): MGHRA, YSYEKL. CDR3 size: 14 residues. CDR3 sequence: CASSQDGDAEKLFF. In DNA form, the CDR3 reads TGCGCCAGCAGCCAAGATGGGGATGCTGAAAAACTGTTTTTT.

This clone has only a few counts. The gene calls are TRBV4-3 and TRBJ2-2; perhaps TRBD1 as D (6 bases). Germline lookup yields CDR1 LGHNA and CDR2 YSLEER. CDR3 length: 14 amino acids. V shed 4 bases and J shed 1 base, with 7 bases lying between them. This CDR3 is CASSLGGNTGELFF. The CDR3 DNA is TGCGCCAGCAGCCTAGGGGGGAACACCGGGGAGCTGTTTTTT.

The chain combines TRBV27 with TRBJ2-5; weak D call: TRBD2 (5 bases). Germline V gene lookup returns CDR1 MNHEY and CDR2 SMNVEV (reference sequence). V was pared by 3 bases and J by 0 bases, with 8 bases between. The CDR3 totals 14 residues. The CDR3 DNA reads as TGTGCCAGCAGTTTGGGCGGGTACCAAGAGACCCAGTACTTC. Translation: CASSLGGYQETQYF.